This T cell receptor (beta chain) originates from a study of shared clonotypes between healthy human individuals. Whole-study context: Plates per donor: three CD4 naive, three CD4 memory, two CD8 naive, one CD8 memory.

Study outcomes and limitations: Rarefaction revealed incomplete sorted-subset sequencing despite large depth.

For every subset, genomic DNA was evenly distributed across several immunoSEQ plates. Sequenced by immunoSEQ multiplex PCR; TCRdb stores in-frame clones only, minus some. The top ten clones hold 1% to 1.5% of a sample with nearly 2 million clones, about 95% of them seen once. It was CD45RO-negative cells, positively selected for CCR7, that made up naive CD8 cells, with terminally differentiated effector memory CD45RA+ cells excluded. The germline V gene has CDR1 LNHDA and CDR2 SQIVND (reference sequence). The CDR3 runs 15 residues. Between the trimmed V and J ends, which lost 3 bases and 0 bases, there was a span of 6 bases. Remarks on this clone: Its antigen remains unknown. At the DNA level, this CDR3 is encoded by other sequences in the same sample as well.

The receptor was isolated from a man aged 18 to 30 in good health. This chain uses TRBV19 with TRBJ2-6, with unresolved D. What was sequenced was naive CD8+ T cells sorted from blood. Here the CDR3 reads CASSILPSGANVLTF. The CDR3 DNA sequence: TGTGCCAGTAGTATTCTTCCCTCTGGGGCCAACGTCCTGACTTTC.